Below, 19 T cell receptor beta chains from the same sample are listed, as sequenced in a study of T cells expressing NK-cell markers. TCRdb re-analyzed the 5' RACE reads; it lists each CDR3 protein once, without DNA. This sample's clone table lists more than 400,000 distinct CDR3 sequences. Sequencing was carried out using blood T cells: a sorted CD56 or NKG2C T cell subset, CD4+ or CD8+ T cells, or bulk PBMC T cells (not recorded which). These receptors all stem from a woman between 18 and 75 years old in good health.

The V call is TRBV6-5, the J call TRBJ1-6; without DNA, the TCRdb call of TRBD1 cannot be checked. CDR3 length equals 16 residues. CDR1 and CDR2 (germline): MNHEY, SVGAGI. Here the CDR3 reads CASSYSGQGIGSPLHF.

The chain's CDR3 is CSARFHITGGGEPHANTGELFF. The chain couples TRBV20-1 to TRBJ2-2; there is no DNA to check the TCRdb D call of TRBD1. The germline V gene has CDR1 DFQATT and CDR2 SNEGSKA (reference sequence). This CDR3 comprises 22 residues.

The chain recombines TRBV10-3 with TRBJ2-3; TCRdb proposes TRBD2, but this gene call is untestable without DNA. CDR3 length: 15 amino acids. Germline-derived CDR1 and CDR2 are ENHRY and SYGVKD. The CDR3 is CAISEDGTYTDTQYF.

The chain joins TRBV6-1 to TRBJ2-1; as DNA is missing, the TRBD2 call by TCRdb cannot be tested. Germline lookup yields CDR1 MNHNS and CDR2 SASEGT. The CDR3 contains 16 residues. CDR3 sequence reads: CASSTGLAGGLDEQFF.

The chain joins TRBV10-3 to TRBJ2-7; TCRdb's D call, TRBD1, is unchecked because there is no DNA. CDR1 ENHRY and CDR2 SYGVKD come from the germline V gene. The CDR3 loop spans 11 amino acids. The CDR3 protein is CAIGGGIEQYF.

This chain connects TRBV5-1 to TRBJ1-1; TCRdb outputs TRBD1, but without DNA this stays unchecked. The CDR3 totals 16 residues. The germline V gene encodes CDR1 SGHRS and CDR2 YFSETQ. The chain's CDR3 is CASSLVGGRMNTEAFF.

This chain links TRBV2 with TRBJ2-3; TCRdb's assignment of TRBD2 cannot be checked, as there is no DNA. This CDR3 is built from 14 residues. Germline V gene sequence: CDR1 SNHLY, CDR2 FYNNEI. CDR3 loop: CATLAGVSTDTQYF. The variable domain in full, completed from reference TRBV2 and TRBJ2-3, reads EPEVTQTPSHQVTQMGQEVILRCVPISNHLYFYWYRQILGQKVEFLVSFYNNEISEKSEIFDDQFSVERPDGSNFTLKIRSTKLEDSAMYFCATLAGVSTDTQYFGPGTRLTVL.

The V call is TRBV5-3, the J call TRBJ2-1. TRBV5-3 belongs to the ORF category, with a function that is uncertain. The CDR3 extends over 14 amino acids. The CDR3 protein is CARSLGNSYNEQFF.

The chain has TRBV4-3 and TRBJ1-2. The length of the CDR3 is 12 residues. The germline CDR1 and CDR2 sequences are LGHNA and YSLEER. The CDR3 sequence is CASSLYNYGYTF.

V is TRBV4-3 and J is TRBJ1-1; no DNA is available, so the TRBD1 call from TCRdb remains unchecked. The CDR3 contains 15 residues. Per germline, CDR1 LGHNA and CDR2 YSLEER. The CDR3 loop is CASSTFQGMNTEAFF.

The genes are TRBV20-1 and TRBJ2-7; TCRdb's D call of TRBD1 is untestable without DNA. Looked up from germline, CDR1 is DFQATT and CDR2 is SNEGSKA (reference sequence). The CDR3 loop spans 13 amino acids. The CDR3 loop is CSATDRPSYEQYF.

This chain joins TRBV12-3 or TRBV12-4 and TRBJ2-3; TCRdb selects TRBD1, and the lack of DNA leaves this call unchecked. The CDR3 runs 16 residues. CDR3 in amino acids: CASSFWGQGHTDTQYF.

The rearrangement uses TRBV20-1 and TRBJ2-1; TCRdb gives TRBD2 as the D gene, but with no DNA this cannot be confirmed. Germline CDR1 DFQATT, CDR2 SNEGSKA (reference sequence). The CDR3 length is 15 residues. The CDR3 loop is CSARDSRGYINEQFF.

The gene calls are TRBV28 and TRBJ2-7; TCRdb designates TRBD2, a call that cannot be tested without DNA. Germline CDR1 MDHEN, CDR2 SYDVKM. This CDR3 spans 11 amino acids. The CDR3 reads CASSRGTEQYF.

This chain links TRBV29-1 with TRBJ2-1; TCRdb reports TRBD2, a call that lacks DNA to check it against. CDR1 is SQVTM and CDR2 is ANQGSEA in the germline V gene. The CDR3 has 17 residues. The CDR3 reads CSVSGLLAGEAYNEQFF.

The J gene is TRBJ1-1, the V gene TRBV29-1; without DNA, the TCRdb call of TRBD1 cannot be checked. Germline assignment: CDR1 SQVTM and CDR2 ANQGSEA. The CDR3 is 18 residues long. The CDR3 is CSVEEAGGAPIDGTEAFF.

The chain combines TRBV19 with TRBJ2-1; there is no DNA to check the TCRdb D call of TRBD2. The CDR3 sequence is 17 residues long. Germline CDR1 is LNHDA and CDR2 is SQIVND (reference sequence). The CDR3 spells CASSNPGEGLRLDEQFF.

CDR3 sequence: CASSLRTGEAGELFF. J is TRBJ2-2 and V is TRBV28; TCRdb's D call of TRBD1 is untestable without DNA. This CDR3 has 15 amino acids. CDR1 is MDHEN, CDR2 SYDVKM, per germline.

This sequence joins TRBV10-3 and TRBJ2-1; checking the TCRdb D call of TRBD1 is not possible without DNA. Germline values: CDR1 ENHRY, CDR2 SYGVKD. The CDR3 covers 15 residues. The CDR3 loop reads CAISEGGGQGYEQFF.